Many counts were recorded for the clone carrying this T cell receptor beta chain. What it binds is not known. The junction shows a germline mismatch at one end, possibly a read error. The data were taken from a study of blood T cells in healthy people across ages. Germline CDR1 is SNHLY and CDR2 is FYNNEI. CDR3 length: 12 amino acids. Broader study findings: The study could not conclusively compare naive and antigen-experienced cells, given its unsorted PBMCs. More naive CD4+ cells and higher diversity were found in long-lived than in aged donors.

Drawn from each donor were approximately 10 milliliters of peripheral blood. For the second PCR, which ran for roughly 6 to 12 cycles, a sample-barcoded 5' primer and a J-beta primer mix were used. TCRdb re-called the 5' RACE reads with MiXCR, one entry per CDR3 protein. Here the sample spans around 1.7 million distinct CDR3 sequences, roughly 27% being singletons. The chain has TRBV2 and TRBJ2-7, with D unresolved. Material for sequencing was blood. The sequence came from a woman aged 30 to 39 in good health. CDR3 region: CASSDGGYEQYF. DNA for the CDR3: TGCGCCAGCAGTGATGGCGGCTACGAGCAGTACTTC.